The 15 T cell receptor beta chains in this list originate from one sample, sequenced in a study of metastatic and nonmetastatic thyroid tumors. TCRdb re-analyzed the PCR reads through MiXCR. The sample has several thousand clones, 14% to 15% seen once. No patient had received any treatment before thyroid surgery. The sample consisted of blood. The receptors originated from a female donor with papillary thyroid cancer or a benign thyroid nodule (not recorded which). Some clones in this sample may be carry-over from other donors' samples.

A word on this clone: It may be a read error: a sequence one base away is much more abundant. This sequence joins TRBV7-9 and TRBJ2-5; D is unclear. CDR1 is SEHNR and CDR2 is FQNEAQ in the germline V gene (reference sequence). CDR3 length: 12 amino acids. The CDR3 is CASSLAPAVPDF. The DNA of the CDR3 is TGTGCCAGCAGCTTAGCGCCCGCGGTTCCTGACTTC.

This clone is medium-sized within its sample. The same CDR3 can be traced to other DNA sequences in this sample. This chain links TRBV7-9 with TRBJ2-7; D ambiguous. The CDR3 runs to 12 residues. Per germline, CDR1 SEHNR and CDR2 FQNEAQ (reference sequence). Trimming shortened V by 1 base and J by 4 bases, and 5 bases separated the two germline ends. DNA for the CDR3: TGTGCCAGCAGCTTAGAGAAGTACGAGCAGTACTTC. Protein sequence: CASSLEKYEQYF.

The V and J genes are TRBV4-2 and TRBJ2-1; 9 bases align to TRBD1. Unmatched junction bases numbered 14, after V lost 6 bases and J lost 8 bases. The CDR3 has 16 amino acids. CDR1 is LGHNA, CDR2 YNFKEQ, per germline. The CDR3: CASSPGGQGPWDEQFF. In DNA, the CDR3 is TGTGCCAGCAGTCCTGGGGGACAGGGCCCGTGGGATGAGCAGTTCTTC.

V gene TRBV4-2 combines with J gene TRBJ1-1; D remains ambiguous. CDR1 and CDR2 from the germline V gene are LGHNA and YNFKEQ. Trimming stripped 1 base from V and 1 base from J, with 10 bases between. The CDR3 is made up of 15 amino acids. The CDR3 here is CASSQGEGRNTEAFF. In DNA form, the CDR3 reads TGTGCCAGCAGCCAAGGGGAGGGAAGGAACACTGAAGCTTTCTTT.

The chain is built from TRBV20-1 and TRBJ1-5, with no clear D. V lost 2 bases and J 3 bases, leaving 11 bases between the germline ends. The germline gives CDR1 DFQATT, CDR2 SNEGSKA (reference sequence). This CDR3 contains 14 residues. The CDR3 protein is CSARPGNSNQPQHF. The CDR3 DNA follows: TGCAGTGCTAGACCTGGGAACTCCAATCAGCCCCAGCATTTT.

This clone was counted a few times. The rearrangement uses TRBV6-2 or TRBV6-3 and TRBJ2-7; 9 bases agree with TRBD1. This CDR3 comprises 15 residues. With V trimmed by 4 bases and J by 5 bases, 9 bases remained unmatched. Germline V lookup: CDR1 MNHEY, CDR2 SVGEGT. The CDR3 bases are TGTGCCAGCAGTTTATCCCGGGACAGGGCTCACGAGCAGTACTTC. Translation gives CASSLSRDRAHEQYF.

This clone has ten or more counts. The chain combines TRBV18 with TRBJ2-7; unclear D gene. V dropped 3 bases and J dropped 0 bases, with 6 bases sitting between them. The V gene's germline CDR1 is KGHSH and CDR2 LQKENI. This CDR3 has 13 residues. CDR3 in amino acids: CASSPLGSYEQYF. The CDR3 nucleotides are TGTGCCAGCTCACCCCTGGGCTCCTACGAGCAGTACTTC.

The chain couples TRBV5-1 to TRBJ2-1; D is possibly TRBD1 or TRBD2 (5 bases each). This CDR3 has 13 amino acids. V dropped 4 bases and J dropped 9 bases, with 14 bases sitting between them. Germline V gene sequence: CDR1 SGHRS, CDR2 YFSETQ. This CDR3 is CASSGDRLLEQFF. CDR3 sequence (DNA): TGCGCCAGCAGCGGGGACCGCCTGCTTGAGCAGTTCTTC.

There are many counts of this clone. This chain joins TRBV7-6 and TRBJ2-5; the D is unclear. The V gene lost 7 bases and the J gene lost 4 bases, with 25 bases spanning the gap. Germline lookup yields CDR1 SGHVS and CDR2 FNYEAQ. The CDR3 consists of 17 residues. CDR3 region: CASTIGHASIAPETQYF. The CDR3 DNA reads TGTGCCAGCACCATTGGGCATGCGTCTATCGCCCCAGAGACCCAGTACTTC.

This clone was picked up many times. This rearrangement joins TRBV30 to TRBJ2-1, with D maybe TRBD1 (7 bases). The CDR3 runs 17 residues. The V and J ends lost 1 base and 7 bases respectively, with 23 bases between them. Germline V gives CDR1 GTSNPN, CDR2 SVGIG (reference sequence). CDR3 sequence reads: CAWSAPRRGATANEQFF. The DNA for the CDR3 is TGTGCCTGGAGTGCCCCCCGCAGGGGGGCAACAGCAAATGAGCAGTTCTTC.

Concerning this clone: Other DNA sequences of this sample code for an identical CDR3. The chain joins TRBV19 to TRBJ1-4; D is perhaps TRBD1 (6 bases). V dropped 5 bases and J dropped 8 bases, with 15 bases sitting between them. Per the germline V gene, CDR1 is LNHDA and CDR2 is SQIVND (reference sequence). The CDR3 extends over 14 amino acids. The CDR3 loop reads CASSATGIGEKLFF. DNA of the CDR3: TGTGCCAGTAGTGCCACAGGGATTGGGGAAAAACTGTTTTTT.

This clone was observed many times. The rearrangement uses TRBV5-4 and TRBJ1-2; no clear D. V was clipped by 0 bases and J by 5 bases, with 8 bases between them. The CDR3 has 13 amino acids. From germline, CDR1 is SGHNT and CDR2 YYREEE (reference sequence). The DNA for the CDR3 is TGTGCCAGCAGCTTGGGAGGGTCTTATGGCTACACCTTC. Translated, it gives CASSLGGSYGYTF. Based on the CDR3 plus reference TRBV5-4 and TRBJ1-2, the full variable domain is ETGVTQSPTHLIKTRGQQVTLRCSSQSGHNTVSWYQQALGQGPQFIFQYYREEENGRGNFPPRFSGLQFPNYSSELNVNALELDDSALYLCASSLGGSYGYTFGSGTRLTVV.

Remarks on this clone: One end of the junction fails to match germline, which may point to a read error. The rearrangement joins TRBV4-1 to TRBJ2-1; D is uncertain. This CDR3 spans 16 amino acids. Germline assignment: CDR1 MGHRA and CDR2 YSYEKL. The CDR3 is CANSQDWTNAYNEQFF. CDR3 bases: TGCGCCAACAGCCAAGATTGGACCAACGCCTACAATGAGCAGTTCTTT.

By share of the sample, this clone is medium-sized. The chain links TRBV5-8 to TRBJ1-4; the D gene is possibly TRBD1 (5 bases). V was trimmed by 0 bases and J by 1 base, leaving 7 bases between them. Germline V gene lookup returns CDR1 SGHTS and CDR2 YDEGEE. The CDR3 spans 15 residues. CDR3 coding DNA: TGTGCCAGCAGCTTGGCCGGGGGAACTAATGAAAAACTGTTTTTT. It specifies CASSLAGGTNEKLFF.

Many counts were recorded for this clone. The V call is TRBV3-1, the J call TRBJ2-5, with TRBD2 matching 7 bases. The germline CDR1 and CDR2 sequences are LGHDT and YNNKEL (reference sequence). J was trimmed by 2 bases and V by 0 bases; bases with no gene match: 6. The CDR3 is 16 amino acids. The CDR3 protein is CASSQDPGGRQETQYF. The DNA for the CDR3 is TGTGCCAGCAGCCAAGATCCGGGGGGTAGGCAAGAGACCCAGTACTTC.